This T cell receptor beta chain was identified in a study of shared clonotypes between healthy human individuals. On this clone itself: This sample also contains other DNA sequences that code for the same CDR3.

The naive CD8 fraction comprised CD45RO-negative cells positively selected for CCR7 and excluded terminally differentiated effector memory CD45RA+ cells. The data were produced by immunoSEQ multiplex PCR, yet TCRdb's version contains in-frame clones alone and is incomplete. The sample shows around 600,000 clones, 98% of them seen only once. With 0 bases clipped from V and 2 bases from J, the junction kept 3 bases outside the gene matches. The CDR3 contains 15 residues. The germline V gene encodes CDR1 SGDLS and CDR2 YYNGEE. The sequence came from a man aged 30-40 years in good health. Input material: naive CD8+ T cells sorted from blood. The V call is TRBV9, the J call TRBJ2-3, with 7 nucleotides matching TRBD2. Here the CDR3 DNA reads TGTGCCAGCAGCGTAGGAGGGAGGGCCACAGATACGCAGTATTTT. Encoded protein: CASSVGGRATDTQYF. The full variable domain, in which reference TRBV9 and TRBJ2-3 provide the parts outside the CDR3, is DSGVTQTPKHLITATGQRVTLRCSPRSGDLSVYWYQQSLDQGLQFLIQYYNGEERAKGNILERFSAQQFPDLHSELNLSSLELGDSALYFCASSVGGRATDTQYFGPGTRLTVL.